A selection of T cell receptor beta chains follows, all from one sample in a study of blood T cell repertoires in COVID-19. Generated by immunoSEQ multiplex PCR, the TCRdb table keeps only in-frame clones and is missing some. This repertoire shows 250,000 to 300,000 clones, approximately 91% found once; its top ten account for more than 1%. Material for sequencing was PBMCs or T cells enriched from blood (not recorded which). Receptor source: a human donor in a cohort exposed to, infected with or recovered from COVID-19 (not recorded which). The donor label of this sample is uncertain. The CDR3 runs from the conserved cysteine through the conserved F or W. The D gene is left open where the match is weak. Clone size is given for some rows only: seen once, a few or many times, or a class if the clone is expanded.

TRBJ2-5,NA,TRBD1,TRBV7-2,TGTGCCAGCAGCTTAAGGACAGGGAAAGAGACCCAGTACTTC,CASSLRTGKETQYF
TRBJ1-5,NA,NA,TRBV7-2,TGTGCCAGCAGTAAAGGGGATCAGCCCCAGCATTTT,CASSKGDQPQHF
TRBJ2-1,NA,TRBD2,TRBV10-2,TGCGCCAGCAGAAAACAGGCGGGACTAGCGGTCAATGAGCAGTTCTTC,CASRKQAGLAVNEQFF
TRBJ2-5,NA,TRBD2,TRBV3-1/TRBV3-2,TGTGCCAGCAGCCTTGGACTAGCCGGGGAGACCCAGTACTTC,CASSLGLAGETQYF
TRBJ1-5,NA,NA,TRBV18,TGTGCCAGCTCACCACTTGATGGCAGGGTGTCAGCCCAGCATTTT,CASSPLDGRVSAQHF
TRBJ2-7,NA,TRBD1,TRBV10-3,TGTGCCATCAGTGATGGGACAGGGCTAAAGGAGCAGTACTTC,CAISDGTGLKEQYF
TRBJ1-5,NA,TRBD1,TRBV7-9,TGTGCCAGCAGCTTAAACGGAGGGACAGGGGATAATCAGCCCCAGCATTTT,CASSLNGGTGDNQPQHF
TRBJ1-1,NA,NA,TRBV12-5,TGTGCTAGTGGTTTTTTAGGAGGGGTGAACACTGAAGCTTTCTTT,CASGFLGGVNTEAFF
TRBJ2-5,NA,TRBD1,TRBV5-1,TGCGCCAGCAGCTGGGGACAGGATCCTAGGGAGACCCAGTACTTC,CASSWGQDPRETQYF
TRBJ1-1,NA,NA,TRBV9,TGTGCCAGCAGCGTGGCCACTGAAGCTTTCTTT,CASSVATEAFF
TRBJ2-7,NA,NA,TRBV13,TGTGCCAGCAGCTTAGGACGGGCCTACGAGCAGTACTTC,CASSLGRAYEQYF
TRBJ2-7,NA,NA,TRBV7-5,TGTGCCAGAAGCTTTTACACCGCCTACGAGCAGTACTTC,CARSFYTAYEQYF
TRBJ1-1,few,TRBD1,TRBV5-1,TGCGCCAGCAGCTCCCACAGGGGGCGAGAATCAAACACTGAAGCTTTCTTT,CASSSHRGRESNTEAFF
TRBJ2-1,NA,NA,TRBV7-9,TGTGCCAGCAGCAGGGTACTTGAGCAGTTCTTC,CASSRVLEQFF
TRBJ1-3,NA,NA,TRBV5-1,TGCGCCAGCAGCTGGGGGGTCTCTGGAAACACCATATATTTT,CASSWGVSGNTIYF
TRBJ1-2,many,TRBD1,TRBV4-1,TGCGCCAGCAGCCCGGAACAGGGGAGGAATGGCTACACCTTC,CASSPEQGRNGYTF
TRBJ1-5,NA,TRBD1,TRBV4-1,TGCGCCAGCAGCCACCCACCAGGAAGACAGGGGCTACATCAGCCCCAGCATTTT,CASSHPPGRQGLHQPQHF
TRBJ2-5,once,NA,TRBV24-1,TGTGCCACCAGTGACCCGGCGACGGGGGAAGAGACCCAGTACTTC,CATSDPATGEETQYF
TRBJ1-1,NA,NA,TRBV19,TGTGCCAGTAGCCCGGGGAATGCCGTTGAAGCTTTCTTT,CASSPGNAVEAFF
TRBJ1-1,NA,NA,TRBV10-3,TGTGCCATCAGTGAGTCGGTACAGCCTGATGAAGCTTTCTTT,CAISESVQPDEAFF
TRBJ2-7,NA,TRBD1,TRBV6-2/TRBV6-3,TGTGCCAGCAGCGAATGGGACAGTTCCTACGAGCAGTACTTC,CASSEWDSSYEQYF
TRBJ1-5,NA,NA,TRBV10-1,TGCGCCAGCAGTGAGTCGACAGATCAGCCCCAGCATTTT,CASSESTDQPQHF
TRBJ2-7,NA,NA,TRBV6-5,TGTGCCAGCAGTTACTCTAGTATCTACGAGCAGTACTTC,CASSYSSIYEQYF
TRBJ2-1,NA,TRBD1,TRBV25-1,TGTGCCAGCAGTGTGAGACAGGGGGCCTACAATGAGCAGTTCTTC,CASSVRQGAYNEQFF
TRBJ2-3,NA,NA,TRBV10-2,TGCGCCAGCCGGATCGGGGTAGATACGCAGTATTTT,CASRIGVDTQYF
TRBJ1-5,NA,NA,TRBV6-5,TGTGCCAGCACGTTCGGGGGTAGCAATCAGCCCCAGCATTTT,CASTFGGSNQPQHF
TRBJ1-1,NA,TRBD1,TRBV9,TGTGCCAGCAGCGGAGAGTTCCGTGGGACAGGGGACACTGAAGCTTTCTTT,CASSGEFRGTGDTEAFF
TRBJ1-5,NA,NA,TRBV19,TGTGCCAGTACAGTTGAGGACCGGGGTCCTCAGCCCCAGCATTTT,CASTVEDRGPQPQHF
TRBJ1-2,NA,NA,TRBV20-1,TGCAGTGCTAGTGAAACCGGGACTCCGAACTATGGCTACACCTTC,CSASETGTPNYGYTF